The clone carrying this TCR beta chain was detected a few times. Antigen: not known. Germline values: CDR1 MNHNY, CDR2 SVGAGI (reference sequence). The CDR3 is made up of 11 amino acids. The trim removed 8 bases at V and 5 bases at J, leaving 2 bases unmatched. This record belongs to a study of beta chain features in type 1 diabetes. Study results and limitations: Shorter TCRB CDR3s, moderately but significantly so, marked every one of the four CD4+ subsets in Type 1 diabetes patients. For patients, the naive, central memory and Treg TCRB repertoires appeared more alike than for healthy donors. No resolution was reached here on whether HLA type influences TCRB rearrangement.

Every bit of the isolated RNA underwent reverse transcription, so sequencing read expressed TCRB transcripts. Only in-frame clones appear in the TCRdb table, and some are missing; sequencing was by immunoSEQ multiplex PCR. The sample has around 260,000 clones, roughly 21% seen once; the top ten hold less than 0.035%. Specimen: naive CD4+ T cells from blood. This TCR was recovered from a woman aged 40 to 50 with type 1 diabetes. This chain connects TRBV6-6 to TRBJ1-2; 7 positions agree with TRBD1. The chain's CDR3 is CASGQDYGYTF. DNA for the CDR3: TGTGCCAGCGGACAGGATTATGGCTACACCTTC.